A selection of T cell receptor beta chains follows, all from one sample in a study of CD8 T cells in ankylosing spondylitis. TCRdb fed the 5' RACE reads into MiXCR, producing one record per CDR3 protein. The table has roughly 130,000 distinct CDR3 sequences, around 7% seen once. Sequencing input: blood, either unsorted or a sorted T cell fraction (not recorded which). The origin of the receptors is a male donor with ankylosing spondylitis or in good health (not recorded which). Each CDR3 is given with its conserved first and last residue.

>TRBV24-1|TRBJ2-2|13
CATSDINSGELFF
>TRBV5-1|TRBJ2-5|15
CASSLANTNRETQYF
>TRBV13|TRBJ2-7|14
CASSLAGASYEQYF
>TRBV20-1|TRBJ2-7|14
CSASYRGASYEQYF
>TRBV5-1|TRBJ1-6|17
CASSFGPGGRDNSPLHF
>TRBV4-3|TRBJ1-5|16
CASSPRAGGSNQPQHF
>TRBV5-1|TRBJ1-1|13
CASKGHLDTEAFF
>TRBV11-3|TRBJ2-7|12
CASSISFYEQYF
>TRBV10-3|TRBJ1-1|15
CAISEDPTGNTEAFF
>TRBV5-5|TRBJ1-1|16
CASSVRTVSVNTEAFF
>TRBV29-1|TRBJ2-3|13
CSVVLPLVYTQYF
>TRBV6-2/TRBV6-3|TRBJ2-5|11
CASSARETQYF
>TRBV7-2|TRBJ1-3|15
CASSRQTGVGNTIYF
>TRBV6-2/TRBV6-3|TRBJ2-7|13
CASSSPLSDEQYF
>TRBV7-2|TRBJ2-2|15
CASSPPGYNTGELFF
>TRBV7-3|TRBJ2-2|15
CASSLPRGNTGELFF
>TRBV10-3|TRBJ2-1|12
CAISEGREGQFF
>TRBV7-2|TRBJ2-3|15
CASSLDQGGPDTQYF
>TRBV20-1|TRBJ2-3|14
CSARSRPSTDTQYF
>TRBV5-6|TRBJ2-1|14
CASSFTEVGNEQFF
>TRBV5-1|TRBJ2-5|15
CASSLASGPQETQYF
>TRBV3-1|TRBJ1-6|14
CASSLGTGGSPLHF
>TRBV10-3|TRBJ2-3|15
CAISESPRDGDTQYF
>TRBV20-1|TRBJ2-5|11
CSAPRGETQYF
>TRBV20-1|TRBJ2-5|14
CSAPPVGVRETQYF
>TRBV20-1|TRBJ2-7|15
CSASSTGGGSYEQYF
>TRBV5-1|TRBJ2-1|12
CASSLAGHEQFF
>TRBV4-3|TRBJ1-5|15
CASSQARGSNQPQHF
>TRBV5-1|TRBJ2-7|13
CASSLRQSSEQYF
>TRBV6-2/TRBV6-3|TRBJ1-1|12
CASSPRVRGAFF
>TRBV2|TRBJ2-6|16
CASMRTVTAGANVLTF
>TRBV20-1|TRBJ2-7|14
CSASRQGFSYEQYF
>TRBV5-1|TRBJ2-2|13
CASSFLPGGELFF
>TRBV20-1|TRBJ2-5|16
CSAFILGGQRAETQYF
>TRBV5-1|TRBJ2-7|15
CASSTSPTGSYEQYF
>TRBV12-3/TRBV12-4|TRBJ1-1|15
CASSSWTGLNTEAFF
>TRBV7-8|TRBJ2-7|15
CASRSGTGASYEQYF
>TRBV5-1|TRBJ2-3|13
CASSLVDTDTQYF